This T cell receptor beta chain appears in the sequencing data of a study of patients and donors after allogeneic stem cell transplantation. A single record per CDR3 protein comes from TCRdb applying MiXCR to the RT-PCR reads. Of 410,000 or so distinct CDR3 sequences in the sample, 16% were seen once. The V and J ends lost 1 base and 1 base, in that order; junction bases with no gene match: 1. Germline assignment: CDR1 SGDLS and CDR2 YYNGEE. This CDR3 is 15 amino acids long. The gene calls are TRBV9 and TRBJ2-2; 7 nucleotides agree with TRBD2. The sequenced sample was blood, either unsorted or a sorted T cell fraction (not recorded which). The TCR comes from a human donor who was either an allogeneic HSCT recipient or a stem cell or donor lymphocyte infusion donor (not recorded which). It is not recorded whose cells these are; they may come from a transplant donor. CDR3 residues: CASSVSGVNTGELFF. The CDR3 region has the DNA TGTGCCAGCAGCGTAAGCGGGGTGAACACCGGGGAGCTGTTTTTT.